This T cell receptor (beta chain) appears in the sequencing data of a study of blood T cell repertoires in COVID-19. Background on the study: Samples of COVID-19 (acute and convalescent) were obtained from the United States, Italy and Spain. In each case, the material was cDNA or gDNA derived from T cells, B-cell-depleted T cells, or PBMCs.

As originally analysed: Reference gene primer amplification yielded estimated nucleated cell counts. The table came from immunoSEQ multiplex PCR; TCRdb's copy has only in-frame clones and leaves some out. The V and J calls and clone size were taken over from that table, and D and trimming were inferred from the DNA. The sample contains some 290,000 clones, around 83% of which appear only once. Germline V CDR1 and CDR2: SGHAT, FQNNGV. Trimming removed 1 base from V and 6 bases from J, with 6 bases in between. CDR3 length: 12 amino acids. This clone has a single count. V is TRBV11-2 and J is TRBJ1-1; no clear D. The clonotype was recovered from a man younger than 35 with active or convalescent COVID-19. Material: peripheral blood. The CDR3: CASSLGDSEAFF. The CDR3 DNA is TGTGCCAGCAGCTTAGGAGATTCTGAAGCTTTCTTT.